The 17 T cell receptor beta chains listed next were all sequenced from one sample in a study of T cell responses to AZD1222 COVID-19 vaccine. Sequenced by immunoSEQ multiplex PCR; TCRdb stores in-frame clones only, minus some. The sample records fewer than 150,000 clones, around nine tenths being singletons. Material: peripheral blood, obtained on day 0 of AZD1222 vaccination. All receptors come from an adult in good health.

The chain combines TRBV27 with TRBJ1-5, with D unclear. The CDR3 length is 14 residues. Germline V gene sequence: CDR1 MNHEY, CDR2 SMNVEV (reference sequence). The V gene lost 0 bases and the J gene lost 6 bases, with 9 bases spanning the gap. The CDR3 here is CASSLSGLGQPQHF. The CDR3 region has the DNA TGTGCCAGCAGTTTATCGGGTCTGGGTCAGCCCCAGCATTTT.

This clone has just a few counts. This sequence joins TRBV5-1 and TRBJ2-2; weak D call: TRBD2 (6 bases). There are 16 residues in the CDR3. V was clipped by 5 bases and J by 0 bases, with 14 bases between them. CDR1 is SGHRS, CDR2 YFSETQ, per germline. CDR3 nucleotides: TGCGCCAGCAGACCTGGAGGGTTCGCGAACACCGGGGAGCTGTTTTTT. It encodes CASRPGGFANTGELFF.

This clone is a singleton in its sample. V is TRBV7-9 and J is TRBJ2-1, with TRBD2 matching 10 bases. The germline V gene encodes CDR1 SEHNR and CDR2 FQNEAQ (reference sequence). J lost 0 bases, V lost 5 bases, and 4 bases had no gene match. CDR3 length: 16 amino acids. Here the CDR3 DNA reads TGTGCCAGCAGCCCACTAGCGGGAACCTCCTACAATGAGCAGTTCTTC. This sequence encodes CASSPLAGTSYNEQFF.

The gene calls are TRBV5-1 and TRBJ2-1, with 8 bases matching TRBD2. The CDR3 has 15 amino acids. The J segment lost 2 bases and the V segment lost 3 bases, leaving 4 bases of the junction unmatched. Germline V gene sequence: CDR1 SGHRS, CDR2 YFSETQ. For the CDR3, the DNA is TGCGCCAGCAGCTCGGGACTAGGGCCCTACAATGAGCAGTTCTTC. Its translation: CASSSGLGPYNEQFF. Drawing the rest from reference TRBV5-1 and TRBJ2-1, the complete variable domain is KAGVTQTPRYLIKTRGQQVTLSCSPISGHRSVSWYQQTPGQGLQFLFEYFSETQRNKGNFPGRFSGRQFSNSRSEMNVSTLELGDSALYLCASSSGLGPYNEQFFGPGTRLTVL.

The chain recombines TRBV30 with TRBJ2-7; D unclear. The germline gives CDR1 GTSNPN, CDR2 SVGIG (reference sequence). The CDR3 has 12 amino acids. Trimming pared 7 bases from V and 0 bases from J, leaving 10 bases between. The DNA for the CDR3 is TGTGCCTCCAAGGGAAGCTCCTACGAGCAGTACTTC. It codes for CASKGSSYEQYF.

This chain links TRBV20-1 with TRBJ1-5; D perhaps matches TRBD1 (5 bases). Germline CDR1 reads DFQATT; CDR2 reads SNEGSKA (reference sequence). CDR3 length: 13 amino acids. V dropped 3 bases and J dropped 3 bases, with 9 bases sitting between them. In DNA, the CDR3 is TGCAGTGCTAGTCCGGGGCTCAATCAGCCCCAGCATTTT. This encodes CSASPGLNQPQHF.

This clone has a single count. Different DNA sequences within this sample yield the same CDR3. The CDR3 spells CASRMNTEAFF. Written as DNA, the CDR3 is TGTGCCAGCCGGATGAACACTGAAGCTTTCTTT. The chain joins TRBV6-5 to TRBJ1-1; no firm D call. Germline loops: CDR1 MNHEY, CDR2 SVGAGI. The CDR3 has 11 residues. V lost 8 bases to trimming and J lost 0 bases, with 4 bases between them.

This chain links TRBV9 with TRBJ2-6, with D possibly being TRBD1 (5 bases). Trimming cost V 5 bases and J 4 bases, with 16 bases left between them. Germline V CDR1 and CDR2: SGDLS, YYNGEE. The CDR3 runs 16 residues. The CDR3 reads CASRILAGLGANVLTF. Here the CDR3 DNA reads TGTGCCAGCAGGATTCTCGCAGGGTTAGGGGCCAACGTCCTGACTTTC.

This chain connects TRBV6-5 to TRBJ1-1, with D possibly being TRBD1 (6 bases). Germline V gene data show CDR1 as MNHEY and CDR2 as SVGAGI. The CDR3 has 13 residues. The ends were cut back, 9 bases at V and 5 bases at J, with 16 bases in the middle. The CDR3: CASVLGAGTEAFF. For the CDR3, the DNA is TGTGCCAGTGTCCTGGGGGCAGGTACTGAAGCTTTCTTT.

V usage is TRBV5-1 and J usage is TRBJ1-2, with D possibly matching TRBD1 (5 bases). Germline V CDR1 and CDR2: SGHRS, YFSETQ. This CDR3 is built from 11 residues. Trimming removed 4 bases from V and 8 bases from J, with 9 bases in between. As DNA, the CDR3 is TGCGCCAGCAGCCGGGGCGTCGGCTACACCTTC. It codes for CASSRGVGYTF.

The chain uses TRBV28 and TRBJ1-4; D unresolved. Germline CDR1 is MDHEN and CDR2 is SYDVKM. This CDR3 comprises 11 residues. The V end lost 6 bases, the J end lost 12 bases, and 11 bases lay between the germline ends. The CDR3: CASSQLRELFF. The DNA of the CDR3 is TGTGCCAGCAGCCAATTAAGGGAACTGTTTTTT.

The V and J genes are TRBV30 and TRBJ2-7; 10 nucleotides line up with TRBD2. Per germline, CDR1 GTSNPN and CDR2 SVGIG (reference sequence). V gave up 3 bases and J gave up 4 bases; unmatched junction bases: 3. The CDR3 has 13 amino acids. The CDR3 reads CAWRLAGHYEQYF. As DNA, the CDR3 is TGTGCCTGGAGACTAGCGGGACATTACGAGCAGTACTTC.

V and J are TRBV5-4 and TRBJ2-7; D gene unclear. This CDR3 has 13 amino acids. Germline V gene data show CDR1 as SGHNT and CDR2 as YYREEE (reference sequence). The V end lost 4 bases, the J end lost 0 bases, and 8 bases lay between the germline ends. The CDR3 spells CASSRGYSYEQYF. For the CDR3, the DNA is TGTGCCAGCAGCCGAGGATACTCCTACGAGCAGTACTTC.

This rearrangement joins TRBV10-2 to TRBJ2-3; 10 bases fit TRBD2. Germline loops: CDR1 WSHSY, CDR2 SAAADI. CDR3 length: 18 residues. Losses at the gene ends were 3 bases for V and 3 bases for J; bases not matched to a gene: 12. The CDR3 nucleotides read TGCGCCAGCAGTGAAACCGGGACTAGCGCGGGAAGAACAGATACGCAGTATTTT. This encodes CASSETGTSAGRTDTQYF.

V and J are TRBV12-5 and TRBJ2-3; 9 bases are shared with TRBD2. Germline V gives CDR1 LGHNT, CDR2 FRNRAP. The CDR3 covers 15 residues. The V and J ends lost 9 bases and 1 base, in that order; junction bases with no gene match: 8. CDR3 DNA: TGTGCTAGCACCTCGGGGACTAGCCGCACAGATACGCAGTATTTT. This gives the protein CASTSGTSRTDTQYF.

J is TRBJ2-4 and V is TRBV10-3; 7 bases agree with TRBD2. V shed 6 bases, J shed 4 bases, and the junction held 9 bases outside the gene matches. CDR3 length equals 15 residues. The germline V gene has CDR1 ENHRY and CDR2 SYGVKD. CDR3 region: CAISPREAGKNIQYF. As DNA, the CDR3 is TGTGCCATCAGCCCCCGAGAAGCGGGGAAAAACATTCAGTACTTC.

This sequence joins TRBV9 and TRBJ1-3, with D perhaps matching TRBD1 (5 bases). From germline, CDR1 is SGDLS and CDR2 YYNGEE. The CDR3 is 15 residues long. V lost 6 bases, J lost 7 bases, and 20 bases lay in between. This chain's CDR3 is CASTPRDFSGNTIYF. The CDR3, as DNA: TGTGCCAGCACCCCTAGGGACTTTTCGGGGAACACCATATATTTT.